A selection of T cell receptor beta chains follows, all from one sample in a study of Ad26.COV2.S vaccination and SARS-CoV-2 variants. Sequencing used immunoSEQ multiplex PCR; TCRdb keeps in-frame clones, though not all of them. The data contain hundreds of thousands of clones, about 90% of them singletons. The sample consisted of peripheral blood, taken in a trial of Ad26.COV2.S vaccine versus placebo. The origin of the receptors is a person aged 18-60 years who received the Ad26.COV2.S COVID-19 vaccine or a placebo. Both conserved end residues are part of each CDR3. A D gene is named only where the DNA matches it firmly. Rows give clone size only sometimes, using once, few, many, or a class for an expanded clone.

clone_size: NA
j_call: TRBJ2-6
v_call: TRBV7-3
d_call: NA
cdr3_aa: CASSAGQPTSGANVLTF
cdr3_nt: TGTGCCAGCAGCGCGGGACAGCCCACGTCTGGGGCCAACGTCCTGACTTTC

clone_size: NA
j_call: TRBJ2-2
v_call: TRBV19
d_call: TRBD1
cdr3_aa: CASSIRGQANTGELFF
cdr3_nt: TGTGCCAGTAGTATAAGAGGACAGGCGAACACCGGGGAGCTGTTTTTT

clone_size: NA
j_call: TRBJ2-2
v_call: TRBV19
d_call: NA
cdr3_aa: CASTTGITGELFF
cdr3_nt: TGTGCCAGTACTACAGGGATAACCGGGGAGCTGTTTTTT

clone_size: NA
j_call: TRBJ2-1
v_call: TRBV18
d_call: NA
cdr3_aa: CASSPPGSRVTPGDEQFF
cdr3_nt: TGTGCCAGCTCACCACCGGGATCCCGGGTAACCCCGGGGGATGAGCAGTTCTTC

clone_size: NA
j_call: TRBJ1-4
v_call: TRBV18
d_call: TRBD1
cdr3_aa: CASSPGETGFNEKLFF
cdr3_nt: TGTGCCAGCTCACCGGGGGAGACAGGGTTCAATGAAAAACTGTTTTTT

clone_size: NA
j_call: TRBJ2-7
v_call: TRBV6-5
d_call: NA
cdr3_aa: CASGPEGPYEQYF
cdr3_nt: TGTGCCAGCGGCCCAGAGGGACCCTACGAGCAGTACTTC

clone_size: NA
j_call: TRBJ2-1
v_call: TRBV11-2
d_call: TRBD2
cdr3_aa: CASSLVGGAGNEQFF
cdr3_nt: TGTGCCAGCAGCTTAGTCGGGGGGGCGGGCAATGAGCAGTTCTTC

clone_size: many
j_call: TRBJ2-4
v_call: TRBV5-6
d_call: TRBD2
cdr3_aa: CASSFDTAGGTDIQYF
cdr3_nt: TGTGCCAGCAGCTTTGATACTGCGGGAGGGACGGACATTCAGTACTTC

clone_size: NA
j_call: TRBJ2-7
v_call: TRBV5-1
d_call: TRBD1
cdr3_aa: CASSLSQGAREQYF
cdr3_nt: TGCGCCAGCAGCTTGAGCCAGGGGGCGCGGGAGCAGTACTTC

clone_size: NA
j_call: TRBJ2-7
v_call: TRBV30
d_call: NA
cdr3_aa: CAWSVGGYNEQYF
cdr3_nt: TGTGCCTGGAGTGTAGGGGGTTATAACGAGCAGTACTTC

clone_size: NA
j_call: TRBJ2-1
v_call: TRBV13
d_call: NA
cdr3_aa: CASPTPGGEQFF
cdr3_nt: TGTGCCAGCCCCACCCCCGGAGGTGAGCAGTTCTTC

clone_size: NA
j_call: TRBJ2-5
v_call: TRBV7-9
d_call: NA
cdr3_aa: CASSLVGSETQYF
cdr3_nt: TGTGCCAGCAGCTTAGTGGGGTCGGAGACCCAGTACTTC

clone_size: NA
j_call: TRBJ1-1
v_call: TRBV5-1
d_call: TRBD1
cdr3_aa: CASSVTGLENTEAFF
cdr3_nt: TGCGCCAGCAGCGTGACAGGGTTGGAGAACACTGAAGCTTTCTTT

clone_size: NA
j_call: TRBJ1-2
v_call: TRBV6-5
d_call: NA
cdr3_aa: CASRDDRTGNYGYTF
cdr3_nt: TGTGCCAGCAGAGATGACAGGACGGGTAACTATGGCTACACCTTC

clone_size: once
j_call: TRBJ1-5
v_call: TRBV7-9
d_call: NA
cdr3_aa: CASSLAENQPQHF
cdr3_nt: TGTGCCAGCAGCTTAGCGGAAAATCAGCCCCAGCATTTT

clone_size: NA
j_call: TRBJ2-3
v_call: TRBV4-3
d_call: NA
cdr3_aa: CASSQHYTDTQYF
cdr3_nt: TGCGCCAGCAGCCAGCATTACACAGATACGCAGTATTTT

clone_size: NA
j_call: TRBJ1-3
v_call: TRBV6-1
d_call: NA
cdr3_aa: CASSEVAANTIYF
cdr3_nt: TGTGCCAGCAGTGAAGTGGCAGCGAACACCATATATTTT

clone_size: NA
j_call: TRBJ1-1
v_call: TRBV29-1
d_call: NA
cdr3_aa: CSVASGGVREAFF
cdr3_nt: TGCAGCGTCGCCTCTGGGGGGGTCAGGGAAGCTTTCTTT

clone_size: NA
j_call: TRBJ2-7
v_call: TRBV6-2/TRBV6-3
d_call: TRBD2
cdr3_aa: CASSYGERGSYEQYF
cdr3_nt: TGTGCCAGCAGTTACGGAGAGCGGGGCTCCTACGAGCAGTACTTC

clone_size: NA
j_call: TRBJ1-6
v_call: TRBV7-9
d_call: NA
cdr3_aa: CASSLAGSYSPLHF
cdr3_nt: TGTGCCAGCAGCTTAGCGGGCAGCTATTCACCCCTCCACTTT

clone_size: once
j_call: TRBJ2-7
v_call: TRBV7-2
d_call: TRBD1
cdr3_aa: CASSLRQGGDEQYF
cdr3_nt: TGTGCCAGCAGCCTTAGACAGGGGGGTGACGAGCAGTACTTC

clone_size: NA
j_call: TRBJ2-1
v_call: TRBV10-1
d_call: TRBD2
cdr3_aa: CASSGGSGGYNEQFF
cdr3_nt: TGCGCCAGCAGTGGGGGTAGCGGGGGGTACAATGAGCAGTTCTTC

clone_size: NA
j_call: TRBJ2-7
v_call: TRBV3-1/TRBV3-2
d_call: TRBD2
cdr3_aa: CASSRPSGSSKYF
cdr3_nt: TGTGCCAGCAGTCGACCCAGCGGGAGTTCTAAGTACTTC

clone_size: NA
j_call: TRBJ1-5
v_call: TRBV5-8
d_call: NA
cdr3_aa: CASSVYQPPGQPQHF
cdr3_nt: TGTGCCAGCAGCGTCTATCAACCACCAGGTCAGCCCCAGCATTTT

clone_size: NA
j_call: TRBJ2-1
v_call: TRBV24-1
d_call: TRBD2
cdr3_aa: CATSDPGLHYNEQFF
cdr3_nt: TGTGCCACCAGTGATCCGGGACTACACTACAATGAGCAGTTCTTC

clone_size: NA
j_call: TRBJ2-7
v_call: TRBV27
d_call: TRBD2
cdr3_aa: CASRSSGSLYEQYF
cdr3_nt: TGTGCCAGCAGGTCAAGCGGGAGCTTATACGAGCAGTACTTC

clone_size: NA
j_call: TRBJ1-4
v_call: TRBV14
d_call: NA
cdr3_aa: CASGGGSSNEKLFF
cdr3_nt: TGTGCCAGCGGAGGGGGTAGCTCTAATGAAAAACTGTTTTTT

clone_size: NA
j_call: TRBJ2-5
v_call: TRBV5-1
d_call: NA
cdr3_aa: CASSFPDGQETQYF
cdr3_nt: TGCGCCAGCAGCTTCCCGGACGGCCAAGAGACCCAGTACTTC

clone_size: NA
j_call: TRBJ2-1
v_call: TRBV6-5
d_call: NA
cdr3_aa: CASSYGTYNEQFF
cdr3_nt: TGTGCCAGCAGTTACGGCACCTACAATGAGCAGTTCTTC

clone_size: NA
j_call: TRBJ2-5
v_call: TRBV7-3
d_call: NA
cdr3_aa: CASSFGPRETQYF
cdr3_nt: TGTGCCAGCAGCTTCGGGCCTCGGGAGACCCAGTACTTC